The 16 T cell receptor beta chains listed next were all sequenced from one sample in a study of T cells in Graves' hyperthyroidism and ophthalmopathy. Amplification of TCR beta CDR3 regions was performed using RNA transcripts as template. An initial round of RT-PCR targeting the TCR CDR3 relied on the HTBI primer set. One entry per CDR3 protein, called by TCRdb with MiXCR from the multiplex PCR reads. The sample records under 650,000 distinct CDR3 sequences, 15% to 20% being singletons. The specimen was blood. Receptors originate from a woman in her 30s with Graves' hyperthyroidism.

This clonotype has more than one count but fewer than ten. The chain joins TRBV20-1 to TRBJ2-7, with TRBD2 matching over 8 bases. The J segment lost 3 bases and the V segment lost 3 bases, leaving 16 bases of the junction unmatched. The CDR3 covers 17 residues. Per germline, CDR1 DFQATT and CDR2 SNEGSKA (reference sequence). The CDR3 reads CSASLLPGLGRVYEQYF. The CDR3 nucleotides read TGCAGTGCTAGTCTCCTCCCGGGACTAGGGCGAGTCTACGAGCAGTACTTC.

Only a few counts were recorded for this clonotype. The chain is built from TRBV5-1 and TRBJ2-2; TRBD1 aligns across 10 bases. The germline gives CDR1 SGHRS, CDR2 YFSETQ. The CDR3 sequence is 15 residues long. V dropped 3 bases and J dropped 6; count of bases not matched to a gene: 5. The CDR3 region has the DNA TGCGCCAGCAGCTACCGACAGGGGGCACCCGGGGAGCTGTTTTTT. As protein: CASSYRQGAPGELFF.

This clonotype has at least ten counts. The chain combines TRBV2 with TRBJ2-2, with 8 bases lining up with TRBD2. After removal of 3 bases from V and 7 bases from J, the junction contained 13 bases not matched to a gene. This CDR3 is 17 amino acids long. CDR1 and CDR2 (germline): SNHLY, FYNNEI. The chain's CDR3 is CASSDLMAGGNGGELFF. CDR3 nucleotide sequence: TGTGCCAGCAGTGATCTAATGGCGGGAGGTAATGGCGGGGAGCTGTTTTTT. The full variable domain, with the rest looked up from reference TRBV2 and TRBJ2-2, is EPEVTQTPSHQVTQMGQEVILRCVPISNHLYFYWYRQILGQKVEFLVSFYNNEISEKSEIFDDQFSVERPDGSNFTLKIRSTKLEDSAMYFCASSDLMAGGNGGELFFGEGSRLTVL.

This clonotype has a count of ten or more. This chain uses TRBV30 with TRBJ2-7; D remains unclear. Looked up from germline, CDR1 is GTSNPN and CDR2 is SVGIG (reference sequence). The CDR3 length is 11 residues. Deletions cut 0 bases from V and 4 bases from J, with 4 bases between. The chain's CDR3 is CAWSVLYEQYF. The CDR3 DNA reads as TGTGCCTGGAGTGTTCTTTACGAGCAGTACTTC.

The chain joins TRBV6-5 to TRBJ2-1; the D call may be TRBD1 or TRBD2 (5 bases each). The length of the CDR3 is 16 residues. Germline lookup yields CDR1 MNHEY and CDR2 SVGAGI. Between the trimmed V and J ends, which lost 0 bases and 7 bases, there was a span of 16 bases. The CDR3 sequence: CASSYSTDPWGNEQFF. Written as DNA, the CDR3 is TGTGCCAGCAGTTACTCGACGGACCCATGGGGGAATGAGCAGTTCTTC.

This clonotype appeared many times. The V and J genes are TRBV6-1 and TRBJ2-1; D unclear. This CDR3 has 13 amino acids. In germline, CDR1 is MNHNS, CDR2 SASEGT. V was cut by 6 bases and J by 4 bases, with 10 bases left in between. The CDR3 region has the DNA TGTGCCAGCAGATTGGACGGATACAATGAGCAGTTCTTC. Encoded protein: CASRLDGYNEQFF.

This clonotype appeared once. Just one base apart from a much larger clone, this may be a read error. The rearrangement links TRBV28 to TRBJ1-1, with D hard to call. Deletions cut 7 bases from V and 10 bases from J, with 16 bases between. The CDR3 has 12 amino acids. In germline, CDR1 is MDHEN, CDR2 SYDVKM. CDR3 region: CASITLARRAFF. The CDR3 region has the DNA TGTGCCAGCATCACCCTAGCCAGGAGAGCTTTCTTT. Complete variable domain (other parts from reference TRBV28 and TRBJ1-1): DVKVTQSSRYLVKRTGEKVFLECVQDMDHENMFWYRQDPGLGLRLIYFSYDVKMKEKGDIPEGYSVSREKKERFSLILESASTNQTSMYLCASITLARRAFFGQGTRLTVV.

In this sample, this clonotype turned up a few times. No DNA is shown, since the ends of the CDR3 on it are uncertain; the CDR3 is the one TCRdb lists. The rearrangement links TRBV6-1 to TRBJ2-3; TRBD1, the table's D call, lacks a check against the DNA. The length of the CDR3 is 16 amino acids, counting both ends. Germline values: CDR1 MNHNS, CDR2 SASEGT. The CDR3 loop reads CASSSSGQGFPALQYF.

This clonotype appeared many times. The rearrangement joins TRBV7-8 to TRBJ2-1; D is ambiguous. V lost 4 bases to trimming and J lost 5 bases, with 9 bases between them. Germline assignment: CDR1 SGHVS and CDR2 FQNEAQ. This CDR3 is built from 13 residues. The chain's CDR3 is CASSSGPHNEQFF. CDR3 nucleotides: TGTGCCAGCAGCTCAGGACCCCACAATGAGCAGTTCTTC.

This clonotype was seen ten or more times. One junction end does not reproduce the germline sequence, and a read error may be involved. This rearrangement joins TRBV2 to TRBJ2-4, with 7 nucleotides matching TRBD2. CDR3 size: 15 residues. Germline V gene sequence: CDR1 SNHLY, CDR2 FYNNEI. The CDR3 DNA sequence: TGTGCCAGCAGAGGGCTGGCGGGAGCCCAAAACATTCAGTACTTC. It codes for CASRGLAGAQNIQYF.

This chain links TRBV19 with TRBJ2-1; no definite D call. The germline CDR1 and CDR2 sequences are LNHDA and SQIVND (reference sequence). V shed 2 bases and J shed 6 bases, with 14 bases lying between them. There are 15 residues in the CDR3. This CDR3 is CASSITPVGPNEQFF. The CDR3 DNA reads TGTGCCAGTAGTATAACCCCCGTAGGGCCCAATGAGCAGTTCTTC.

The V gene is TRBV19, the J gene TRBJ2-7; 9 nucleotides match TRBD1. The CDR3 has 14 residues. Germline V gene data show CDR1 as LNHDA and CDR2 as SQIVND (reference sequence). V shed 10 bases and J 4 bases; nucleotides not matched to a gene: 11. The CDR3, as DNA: TGTGCCACCACTCCCGGGACAGGGATTTACGAGCAGTACTTC. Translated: CATTPGTGIYEQYF.

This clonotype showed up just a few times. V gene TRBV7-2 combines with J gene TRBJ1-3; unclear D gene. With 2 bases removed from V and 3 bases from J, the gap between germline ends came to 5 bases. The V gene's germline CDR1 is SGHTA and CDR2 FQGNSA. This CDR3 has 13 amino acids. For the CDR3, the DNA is TGTGCCAGCAGCTTACGTTATGGAAACACCATATATTTT. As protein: CASSLRYGNTIYF.

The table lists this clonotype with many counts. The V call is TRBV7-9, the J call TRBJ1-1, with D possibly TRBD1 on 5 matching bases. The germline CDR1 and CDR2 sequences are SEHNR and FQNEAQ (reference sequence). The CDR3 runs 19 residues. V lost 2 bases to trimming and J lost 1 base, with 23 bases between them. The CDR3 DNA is TGTGCCAGCAGCTTACTTTTGACCCGGGACGTGACATCGAACACTGAAGCTTTCTTT. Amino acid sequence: CASSLLLTRDVTSNTEAFF.

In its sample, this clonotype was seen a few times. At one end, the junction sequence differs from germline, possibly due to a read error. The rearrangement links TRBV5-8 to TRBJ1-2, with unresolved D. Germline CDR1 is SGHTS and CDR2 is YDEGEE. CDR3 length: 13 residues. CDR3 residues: CANSLRGPYGYTF. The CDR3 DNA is TGTGCCAACAGCTTGAGAGGGCCCTATGGCTACACCTTC.

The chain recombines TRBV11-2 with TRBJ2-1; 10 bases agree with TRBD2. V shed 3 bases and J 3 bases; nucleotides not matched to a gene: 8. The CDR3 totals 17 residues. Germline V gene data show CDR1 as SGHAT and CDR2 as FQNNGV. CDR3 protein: CASSFLLAGAGYNEQFF. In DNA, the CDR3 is TGTGCCAGCAGCTTCCTGCTAGCGGGAGCCGGCTACAATGAGCAGTTCTTC.